This TCR beta chain appears in the sequencing data of a study of blood T cell repertoires in COVID-19. Study overall: Spain, Italy and the United States supplied samples that represented acute and convalescent COVID-19.

Method: immunoSEQ multiplex PCR; TCRdb's copy keeps in-frame clones and lacks some. The sample contains some 130,000 clones, approximately 88% of which appear only once. This CDR3 has 13 residues. Between the trimmed V and J ends, which lost 1 base and 8 bases, there was a span of 11 bases. The germline gives CDR1 MNHNS, CDR2 SASEGT. The sequenced sample consisted of peripheral blood. V and J are TRBV6-1 and TRBJ1-2; D is perhaps TRBD1 (6 bases). The receptor comes from a man over 45 with acute or convalescent COVID-19. The CDR3 region has the DNA TGTGCCAGCAGTGAAGGGGCAGGGGACGGCTACACCTTC. Translating gives CASSEGAGDGYTF.